Each of the 30 T cell receptor beta chains below was sequenced from the same sample in a study of T-cell reconstitution after alpha-beta-depleted transplantation in children. Construction of the TCRbeta library involved unique molecular identifiers. TCRdb reanalysed the PCR reads using MiXCR and keeps one entry per CDR3 protein. The sample holds 55,000 to 90,000 distinct CDR3 sequences, roughly 4.9% seen once. The material sequenced was PBMCs, mostly from graft donor cells, taken 180 days after TCRalphabeta/CD19-depleted stem cell transplant. All receptors come from a boy under two years old who had a stem cell transplant for acute myeloid leukemia, so the T cells may come from the graft donor.

This clonotype occurred many times. The V gene is TRBV7-2, the J gene TRBJ2-3; 9 bases are shared with TRBD1. The CDR3 is 15 amino acids. V gave up 5 bases and J gave up 4 bases; unmatched junction bases: 7. The V gene's germline CDR1 is SGHTA and CDR2 FQGNSA. DNA for the CDR3: TGTGCCAGCAGCCCGGGACAGGGCAATTCAGATACGCAGTATTTT. It translates to CASSPGQGNSDTQYF.

This clonotype was observed a single time. One end of the junction varies from germline; a read error may be responsible. The chain uses TRBV4-2 and TRBJ2-3; D is unclear. The CDR3 runs 14 residues. Germline CDR1 is LGHNA and CDR2 is YNFKEQ. CDR3 sequence reads: CAISPGLVDSEQYF. As DNA, the CDR3 is TGTGCCATCAGCCCCGGGCTCGTGGATTCTGAGCAGTATTTT.

This clonotype was seen many times. V usage is TRBV20-1 and J usage is TRBJ2-7; 7 bases are shared with TRBD1. From germline, CDR1 is DFQATT and CDR2 SNEGSKA (reference sequence). The CDR3 totals 14 residues. J gave up 4 bases and V 8 bases, and 14 bases lay outside the gene matches. DNA for the CDR3: TGCAGTCCCCGCGGTGGGACAGCTTCATACGAGCAGTACGTC. Protein sequence: CSPRGGTASYEQYV.

This clonotype was recorded many times. The chain has TRBV7-9 and TRBJ2-3; a possible D gene is TRBD2 (7 bases). CDR3 length equals 16 residues. V was pared by 5 bases and J by 3 bases, with 18 bases between. The germline V gene has CDR1 SEHNR and CDR2 FQNEAQ (reference sequence). The CDR3 loop reads CASSQKRGGGTDTQYF. The CDR3 bases are TGTGCCAGCAGCCAAAAGAGGGGGGGCGGAACAGATACGCAGTATTTT. Filled out from reference TRBV7-9 and TRBJ2-3, the complete variable domain reads DTGVSQNPRHKITKRGQNVTFRCDPISEHNRLYWYRQTLGQGPEFLTYFQNEAQLEKSRLLSDRFSAERPKGSFSTLEIQRTEQGDSAMYLCASSQKRGGGTDTQYFGPGTRLTVL.

This clonotype was seen at least ten times. The genes are TRBV7-8 and TRBJ2-2; tentatively, D is TRBD2 (5 bases). The CDR3 has 17 amino acids. Germline V gene lookup returns CDR1 SGHVS and CDR2 FQNEAQ. Trimming took off 2 bases at V and 0 bases at J, with 13 bases between the two ends. CDR3 sequence reads: CASSLTPWTANTGELFF. The CDR3 DNA is TGTGCCAGCAGCTTAACCCCCTGGACTGCGAACACCGGGGAGCTGTTTTTT.

This clonotype was seen ten or more times. The chain combines TRBV4-1 with TRBJ1-6; maybe TRBD1 (6 bases). The germline V gene has CDR1 MGHRA and CDR2 YSYEKL. The ends were cut back, 7 bases at V and 7 bases at J, with 8 bases in the middle. The CDR3 covers 12 residues. CDR3 amino acids: CASNTGNSPLHF. The CDR3 coding sequence is TGCGCCAGCAATACAGGGAATTCACCCCTCCACTTT.

This clonotype showed up many times. The genes are TRBV20-1 and TRBJ1-2, with 8 bases aligning to TRBD1. From germline, CDR1 is DFQATT and CDR2 SNEGSKA (reference sequence). J lost 5 bases, V lost 0 bases, and 11 bases had no gene match. The length of the CDR3 is 16 residues. CDR3 DNA sequence: TGCAGTGCTAGAGATCCGGGACAGGTCCTGGGGTATGGCTACACCTTC. Its protein is CSARDPGQVLGYGYTF.

V usage is TRBV9 and J usage is TRBJ2-5; 7 bases fit TRBD2. The CDR3 loop spans 15 amino acids. Germline loops: CDR1 SGDLS, CDR2 YYNGEE. V trimming: 3 bases; J trimming: 5 bases; junction bases outside the gene matches: 10. The DNA of the CDR3 is TGTGCCAGCAGCGCCGGACTAGTCGTTGGGGAGACCCAGTACTTC. This sequence encodes CASSAGLVVGETQYF. The full variable domain, its missing parts supplied by reference TRBV9 and TRBJ2-5, is DSGVTQTPKHLITATGQRVTLRCSPRSGDLSVYWYQQSLDQGLQFLIQYYNGEERAKGNILERFSAQQFPDLHSELNLSSLELGDSALYFCASSAGLVVGETQYFGPGTRLLVL.

This clonotype was seen ten or more times. The chain recombines TRBV5-1 with TRBJ1-5, with 7 bases that match TRBD1. The V gene end was trimmed by 3 bases and the J gene end by 2 bases; junction bases not matched to a gene: 2. The CDR3 is 14 residues long. CDR1 and CDR2 from the germline V gene are SGHRS and YFSETQ. The CDR3 DNA reads TGCGCCAGCAGCTACAGGGGCGGCAATCAGCCCCAGCATTTT. This encodes CASSYRGGNQPQHF.

This clonotype was seen many times. This chain links TRBV11-2 with TRBJ2-1; weak D call: TRBD1 (5 bases). Germline CDR1 reads SGHAT; CDR2 reads FQNNGV. Trimming took off 1 base at V and 2 bases at J, with 12 bases between the two ends. The CDR3 is made up of 16 amino acids. The CDR3 here is CASSLGPGRTYNEQFF. The CDR3 bases are TGTGCCAGCAGCTTAGGCCCAGGGCGTACCTACAATGAGCAGTTCTTC.

This clonotype was observed many times. The chain has TRBV7-2 and TRBJ1-5, with TRBD1 matching over 7 bases. The V segment lost 2 bases and the J segment 7 bases; nucleotides outside the gene matches: 8. CDR1 and CDR2 (germline): SGHTA, FQGNSA. This CDR3 has 15 residues. DNA for the CDR3: TGTGCCAGCAGCTTACAGAGGGGGCCGGGGCAGCCCCAGCATTTT. It codes for CASSLQRGPGQPQHF.

Many counts were recorded for this clonotype. The gene calls are TRBV27 and TRBJ2-7; 7 bases are shared with TRBD2. This CDR3 comprises 15 residues. Germline V gene lookup returns CDR1 MNHEY and CDR2 SMNVEV (reference sequence). Trimming at V came to 2 bases and at J to 4 bases, leaving 8 bases not matched to a gene. CDR3 coding DNA: TGTGCCAGCAGTTTAAAGGGGCGGGGGTTGTACGAGCAGTACGTC. Amino acids: CASSLKGRGLYEQYV.

This sequence joins TRBV19 and TRBJ1-4, with D possibly being TRBD1 (5 bases). This CDR3 spans 17 amino acids. Trimming removed 2 bases from V and 8 bases from J, with 21 bases in between. CDR1 is LNHDA, CDR2 SQIVND, per germline (reference sequence). The CDR3 coding sequence is TGTGCCAGTAGTATACAGACGCCTGGGGCGGTTGGAGAAAAACTGTTTTTT. Amino acids: CASSIQTPGAVGEKLFF.

This clonotype was observed many times. The rearrangement links TRBV5-1 to TRBJ2-5; the match to TRBD2 covers 11 bases. Germline CDR1 SGHRS, CDR2 YFSETQ. The V and J ends lost 4 bases and 5 bases, in that order; junction bases with no gene match: 4. The CDR3 consists of 14 residues. CDR3: CASSLRTSGETQYF. In DNA, the CDR3 is TGCGCCAGCAGCCTCCGGACTAGCGGGGAGACCCAGTACTTC.

This clonotype was found many times. The V and J genes are TRBV29-1 and TRBJ1-2; 8 positions agree with TRBD1. Trimming cost V 7 bases and J 8 bases; bases outside gene matches: 6. Germline V lookup: CDR1 SQVTM, CDR2 ANQGSEA. The CDR3 sequence is 11 residues long. The CDR3 region is CSGGQGGGYTF. CDR3 sequence (DNA): TGCAGCGGTGGACAGGGAGGCGGCTACACCTTC.

This clonotype has ten or more counts. The chain uses TRBV29-1 and TRBJ2-3; D is uncertain. Germline-derived CDR1 and CDR2 are SQVTM and ANQGSEA. The CDR3 is 12 residues long. The V end was cut by 6 bases, the J end by 0 bases, with 7 bases between. The CDR3 is CSVDTSTDTQYF. CDR3 DNA: TGCAGCGTCGACACAAGCACAGATACGCAGTATTTT.

This clonotype was seen at least ten times. V is TRBV12-3 or TRBV12-4 and J is TRBJ1-2; 9 bases are shared with TRBD1. The J segment lost 8 bases and the V segment lost 7 bases, leaving 14 bases of the junction unmatched. CDR3 length: 15 amino acids. CDR3 loop: CASITRPGTGLGYTF. The CDR3 DNA reads TGTGCCAGCATCACCCGGCCCGGGACAGGGCTCGGCTACACCTTC.

This chain uses TRBV20-1 with TRBJ2-1, with 9 nucleotides matching TRBD1. The V and J ends lost 6 bases and 5 bases, in that order; junction bases with no gene match: 29. Looked up from germline, CDR1 is DFQATT and CDR2 is SNEGSKA (reference sequence). CDR3 length: 21 amino acids. The CDR3 region is CSASGTGNNTHWVRSDNEQFF. The CDR3 nucleotides read TGCAGTGCCAGCGGGACAGGGAATAACACACACTGGGTCCGGTCTGACAATGAGCAGTTCTTC.

This clonotype appeared many times. This rearrangement joins TRBV12-3 or TRBV12-4 to TRBJ2-2; 9 nucleotides align to TRBD1. Trimming removed 5 bases from V and 13 bases from J; junction bases left unmatched: 14. The CDR3 spans 15 residues. The CDR3: CASSPRDRAHRGLFF. Written as DNA, the CDR3 is TGTGCCAGCAGTCCCCGGGACAGGGCCCACCGAGGGCTGTTTTTT.

This clonotype showed up many times. The V gene is TRBV4-1, the J gene TRBJ1-1; D not certain. The CDR3 has 17 residues. Trimming stripped 4 bases from V and 2 bases from J, with 20 bases between. Germline V lookup: CDR1 MGHRA, CDR2 YSYEKL. In DNA, the CDR3 is TGCGCCAGCAGCCCCGGCCGGTTGGTCGGGCCAAACACTGAAGCTTTCTTT. As protein: CASSPGRLVGPNTEAFF.

In this sample, this clonotype turned up many times. The genes are TRBV4-3 and TRBJ2-3, with TRBD2 as a possible D gene (7 bases). The germline gives CDR1 LGHNA, CDR2 YSLEER. This CDR3 spans 15 amino acids. Trimming took 2 bases from V and 7 from J, leaving 16 bases between them. This CDR3 reads CASSQRGGAGNTQYF. For the CDR3, the DNA is TGCGCCAGCAGCCAAAGGGGGGGGGCCGGGAATACGCAGTATTTT.

This clonotype appeared many times. The CDR3 protein is CASSLSRAGTYEQYF. CDR3 in DNA: TGCGCCAGCAGCCTCTCCAGGGCCGGGACCTACGAGCAGTACTTC. The chain carries TRBV4-3 and TRBJ2-7; either TRBD1 or TRBD2 may supply D (5 bases each). V was trimmed by 4 bases and J by 2 bases, leaving 15 bases between them. The germline V gene has CDR1 LGHNA and CDR2 YSLEER. The CDR3 totals 15 residues.

This clonotype was seen at least ten times. This sequence joins TRBV20-1 and TRBJ2-3; TRBD2 agrees at 13 bases. CDR3 length: 14 amino acids. V lost 6 bases and J lost 3; bases outside the gene matches: 3. Germline CDR1 DFQATT, CDR2 SNEGSKA (reference sequence). CDR3 protein: CSATSGGGTDTQYF. CDR3 bases: TGCAGTGCAACTAGCGGGGGGGGTACAGATACGCAGTATTTT.

This clonotype was counted ten times or more. The rearrangement uses TRBV5-1 and TRBJ1-2; 8 bases are shared with TRBD1. CDR1 is SGHRS, CDR2 YFSETQ, per germline. Trimming cost V 1 base and J 4 bases; bases outside gene matches: 12. The CDR3 is made up of 17 amino acids. CDR3 DNA sequence: TGCGCCAGCAGCTTGACCCCGTTTGGGACAGGAAGCTATGGCTACACCTTC. This translates into CASSLTPFGTGSYGYTF.

Many counts were recorded for this clonotype. This chain connects TRBV28 to TRBJ1-1; D is undetermined. V dropped 10 bases and J dropped 0 bases, with 6 bases sitting between them. The germline gives CDR1 MDHEN, CDR2 SYDVKM. CDR3 length: 11 amino acids. As DNA, the CDR3 is TGTGCCACGCTCATGAACACTGAAGCTTTCTTT. The encoded protein is CATLMNTEAFF.

This clonotype was observed many times. This rearrangement joins TRBV7-8 to TRBJ2-7; D could derive from TRBD1 or TRBD2 (5 bases each). Germline lookup yields CDR1 SGHVS and CDR2 FQNEAQ. This CDR3 is 13 amino acids long. The V and J ends lost 7 bases and 7 bases respectively, with 17 bases between them. CDR3 in DNA: TGTGCCAGCAACAAAAATGGGGGATTAGAGCAGTACGTC. It codes for CASNKNGGLEQYV.

The table lists this clonotype with many counts. The rearrangement joins TRBV12-3 or TRBV12-4 to TRBJ2-3; D ambiguous. The CDR3 covers 14 residues. V lost 2 bases, J lost 6 bases, and 12 bases lay in between. The CDR3 DNA reads as TGTGCCAGCAGTTTACGCTACATGGCTGATACGCAGTATTTT. It encodes CASSLRYMADTQYF.

This clonotype was detected many times. The chain links TRBV7-2 to TRBJ2-7; 7 bases align to TRBD1. The CDR3 is 15 residues long. The germline CDR1 and CDR2 sequences are SGHTA and FQGNSA. With 1 base clipped from V and 4 bases from J, the junction kept 7 bases outside the gene matches. CDR3 sequence: CASSLGGTGVYEQYF. The CDR3 DNA is TGTGCCAGCAGCTTAGGGGGAACAGGGGTGTACGAGCAGTACTTC.

This clonotype was found many times. V is TRBV30 and J is TRBJ1-6, with 8 positions matching TRBD1. J gave up 9 bases and V 1 base, and 5 bases lay outside the gene matches. Germline assignment: CDR1 GTSNPN and CDR2 SVGIG (reference sequence). This CDR3 is built from 14 residues. The CDR3 DNA reads TGTGCCTGGAGTGGACAGGGGAGGTTTTCACCCCTCCACTTT. Residues: CAWSGQGRFSPLHF.

In this sample, this clonotype turned up many times. This chain joins TRBV5-1 and TRBJ1-5; TRBD1 matches 9 bases. The length of the CDR3 is 15 residues. With V trimmed by 3 bases and J by 6 bases, 7 bases remained unmatched. Germline V gives CDR1 SGHRS, CDR2 YFSETQ. CDR3 DNA: TGCGCCAGCAGCTATACAGGGGGCGTGGGTCAGCCCCAGCATTTT. Protein: CASSYTGGVGQPQHF.